The clone carrying this T cell receptor (beta chain) was counted a few times. What it recognizes is unknown. Germline V CDR1 and CDR2: SGHTA, FQGNSA. The CDR3 runs 17 residues. V gave up 4 bases and J gave up 2 bases, with 20 bases separating them. This sample is drawn from a study of blood T cells in healthy people across ages. The use of a sample-barcoded 5' primer and a J-beta primer mix characterized a second PCR of about 6 to 12 cycles. TCRdb re-called the 5' RACE reads with MiXCR, one entry per CDR3 protein. The table has 700,000 or so distinct CDR3 sequences, roughly 20% seen once. Study outcomes and limitations: The recorded TCR beta diversity per million T cells decreased in a roughly linear manner with age.

This clonotype originated in a man between 65 and 85 years old in good health. The rearrangement links TRBV7-2 to TRBJ1-2; D is possibly TRBD1 (6 bases). Sequences were obtained from blood. Here the CDR3 DNA reads TGTGCCAGCAGCTCCCAAGCGGGGGGCGTAGGCAACTATGGCTACACCTTC. Translated, it gives CASSSQAGGVGNYGYTF.